A single sample gave rise to the 10 T cell receptor beta chains below, sequenced in a study of CD8 T cells in ankylosing spondylitis. General study findings and limits: What appeared characteristic of ankylosing spondylitis blood was a TCR beta motif of 7 or 8 highly homologous variants.

TCRdb called the 5' RACE reads again in MiXCR, with one record for every CDR3 protein. The table shows some 220,000 distinct CDR3 sequences, with 6% to 8.5% occurring only once. No antigens are known for them. Specimen: blood, either unsorted or a sorted T cell fraction (not recorded which). The receptors were gathered from a male donor with ankylosing spondylitis.

This clonotype was detected ten times or more. The V call is TRBV12-3 or TRBV12-4, the J call TRBJ1-5, with no clear D. This CDR3 region has 14 residues. Trimming took off 7 bases at V and 2 bases at J, with 12 bases between the two ends. The DNA for the CDR3 is TGTGCCAGCACGGAGGGTCCTCGCAATCAGCCCCAGCATTTT. Translated, it gives CASTEGPRNQPQHF.

The chain uses TRBV15 and TRBJ2-7; 7 bases map to TRBD1. Germline V lookup: CDR1 LNHNV, CDR2 YYDKDF (reference sequence). The J segment lost 0 bases and the V segment lost 3 bases, leaving 5 bases of the junction unmatched. The CDR3 runs 15 residues. The CDR3 bases are TGTGCCACCAGCAGGGACAGGAAAAGCTCCTACGAGCAGTACTTC. Translating gives CATSRDRKSSYEQYF.

This clonotype has at least ten counts. The CDR3 protein is CSARAVQQLNTEAFF. The CDR3 nucleotides are TGCAGTGCTAGAGCTGTTCAACAGTTGAACACTGAAGCTTTCTTT. The genes are TRBV20-1 and TRBJ1-1, with unresolved D. Trimming took off 1 base at V and 0 bases at J, with 12 bases between the two ends. Germline CDR1 DFQATT, CDR2 SNEGSKA (reference sequence). The CDR3 is made up of 15 amino acids.

The table lists this clonotype with a few counts. The chain couples TRBV9 to TRBJ1-5; TRBD1 aligns across 8 bases. From germline, CDR1 is SGDLS and CDR2 YYNGEE. The V gene end was trimmed by 3 bases and the J gene end by 5 bases; junction bases not matched to a gene: 7. The length of the CDR3 is 15 residues. The CDR3 loop reads CASSARTGPDQPQHF. For the CDR3, the DNA is TGTGCCAGCAGCGCTCGGACAGGGCCGGATCAGCCCCAGCATTTT.

At least ten counts were recorded for this clonotype. V is TRBV27 and J is TRBJ2-2; a weak D match, TRBD2 (5 bases). Germline CDR1 and CDR2: MNHEY and SMNVEV (reference sequence). The V and J ends lost 3 bases and 2 bases respectively, with 10 bases between them. The CDR3 runs to 15 residues. As DNA, the CDR3 is TGTGCCAGCAGTTTTTCTAGCTATAACACCGGGGAGCTGTTTTTT. It encodes CASSFSSYNTGELFF.

This clonotype was detected many times. The chain couples TRBV27 to TRBJ2-7; 7 bases are shared with TRBD2. There are 16 residues in the CDR3. J lost 5 bases, V lost 0 bases, and 10 bases had no gene match. Germline V gene sequence: CDR1 MNHEY, CDR2 SMNVEV (reference sequence). The CDR3 bases are TGTGCCAGCAGTTTATCTCCAACCGGGACTATCGACGAGCAGTACTTC. Amino acids: CASSLSPTGTIDEQYF.

This clonotype was recorded at least ten times. The chain couples TRBV7-9 to TRBJ2-1; TRBD2 might be the D (5 bases). V was pared by 6 bases and J by 6 bases, with 9 bases between. The CDR3 length is 12 residues. Germline assignment: CDR1 SEHNR and CDR2 FQNEAQ (reference sequence). The CDR3, as DNA: TGTGCCAGCAGTTTAAGCGGCAATGAGCAGTTCTTC. Protein sequence: CASSLSGNEQFF. The full variable domain, its missing parts supplied by reference TRBV7-9 and TRBJ2-1, is DTGVSQNPRHKITKRGQNVTFRCDPISEHNRLYWYRQTLGQGPEFLTYFQNEAQLEKSRLLSDRFSAERPKGSFSTLEIQRTEQGDSAMYLCASSLSGNEQFFGPGTRLTVL.

A few counts support this clonotype. The chain uses TRBV9 and TRBJ2-6; 10 nucleotides line up with TRBD2. CDR3 length equals 22 residues. The junction had 18 bases not matched to a gene; V was cut back by 1 base and J by 2 bases. Per germline, CDR1 SGDLS and CDR2 YYNGEE. CDR3 coding DNA: TGTGCCAGCAGCGTAAATCCTAGCGGGGGCCCCAACTACAGAACTGGGGCCAACGTCCTGACTTTC. Amino acids: CASSVNPSGGPNYRTGANVLTF.

This clonotype has a count of ten or more. This chain links TRBV7-9 with TRBJ1-1; D is uncertain. The CDR3 covers 11 residues. With 3 bases removed from V and 7 bases from J, the gap between germline ends came to 6 bases. Looked up from germline, CDR1 is SEHNR and CDR2 is FQNEAQ (reference sequence). CDR3 sequence (DNA): TGTGCCAGCAGCTTGCCGGGTGAAGCTTTCTTT. This sequence encodes CASSLPGEAFF. Full variable domain (remainder filled in from reference TRBV7-9 and TRBJ1-1): DTGVSQNPRHKITKRGQNVTFRCDPISEHNRLYWYRQTLGQGPEFLTYFQNEAQLEKSRLLSDRFSAERPKGSFSTLEIQRTEQGDSAMYLCASSLPGEAFFGQGTRLTVV.

The rearrangement links TRBV5-4 to TRBJ1-5; 9 bases match TRBD1. V shed 3 bases and J 7 bases; nucleotides not matched to a gene: 2. This CDR3 spans 13 amino acids. The germline CDR1 and CDR2 sequences are SGHNT and YYREEE (reference sequence). CDR3 in amino acids: CASSWDRAQPQHF. The CDR3 DNA follows: TGTGCCAGCAGCTGGGACAGGGCCCAGCCCCAGCATTTT.